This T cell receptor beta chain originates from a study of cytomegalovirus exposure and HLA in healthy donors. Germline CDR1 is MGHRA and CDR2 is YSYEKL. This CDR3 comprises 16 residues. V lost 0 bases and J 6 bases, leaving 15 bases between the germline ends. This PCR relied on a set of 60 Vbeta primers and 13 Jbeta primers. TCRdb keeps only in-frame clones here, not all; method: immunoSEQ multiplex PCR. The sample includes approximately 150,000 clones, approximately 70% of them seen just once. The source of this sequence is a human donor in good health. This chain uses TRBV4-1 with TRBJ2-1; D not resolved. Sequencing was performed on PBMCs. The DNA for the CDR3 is TGCGCCAGCAGCCAAGAGTCCCCCCTCCCCGGCAATGAGCAGTTCTTC. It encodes CASSQESPLPGNEQFF.